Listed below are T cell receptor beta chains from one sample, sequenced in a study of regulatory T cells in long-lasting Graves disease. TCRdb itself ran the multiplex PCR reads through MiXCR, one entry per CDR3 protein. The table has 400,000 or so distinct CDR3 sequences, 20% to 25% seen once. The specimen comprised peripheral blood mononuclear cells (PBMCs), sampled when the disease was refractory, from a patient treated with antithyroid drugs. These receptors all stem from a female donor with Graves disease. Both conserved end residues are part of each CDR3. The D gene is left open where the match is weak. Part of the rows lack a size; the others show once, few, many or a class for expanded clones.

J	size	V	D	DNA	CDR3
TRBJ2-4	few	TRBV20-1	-	TGCAGTGCAACGGAGGGGGGCAAAAACATTCAGTACTTC	CSATEGGKNIQYF
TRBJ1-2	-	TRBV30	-	TGTGCCTGGAGTGTACTGGGCAGTAACTATGGCTACACCTTC	CAWSVLGSNYGYTF
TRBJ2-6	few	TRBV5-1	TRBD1	TGCGCCAGCAGCTTGGGGACAGGGTGGGCTGGGGCCAACGTCCTGACTTTC	CASSLGTGWAGANVLTF
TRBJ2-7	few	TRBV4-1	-	TGCGCCAGCAGCCGCGCAAATCCGGAGATCCAGTACTTC	CASSRANPEIQYF
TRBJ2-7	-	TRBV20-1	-	TGCAGTGCTAGAGATACGGCTGGCGGGCCCCCCTACGAGCAGTACTTC	CSARDTAGGPPYEQYF
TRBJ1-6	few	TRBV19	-	TGTGCCAGTCATCAGGGGTCGGATTCACCCCTCCACTTT	CASHQGSDSPLHF
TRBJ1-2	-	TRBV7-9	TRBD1	TGTGCCAGCAGCTTAGGACCTACGGGACAGGATATATATGGCTACACCTTC	CASSLGPTGQDIYGYTF
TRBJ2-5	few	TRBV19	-	TGTGCCAGTAGTAACGCCTTGGAACCTAAAGAGACCCAGTACTTC	CASSNALEPKETQYF
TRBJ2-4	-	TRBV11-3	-	TGTGCCAGCAAGTATTTCCTGGGCCCCCGGAAAAACATTCAGTACTTC	CASKYFLGPRKNIQYF
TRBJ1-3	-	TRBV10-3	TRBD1	TGTGCCATCAGTACAGGGGCCTCTGGAAACACCATATATTTT	CAISTGASGNTIYF
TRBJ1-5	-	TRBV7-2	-	TGTGCCAGCAGCTCCCGCGGGGGGAGTCAGCCCCAGCATTTT	CASSSRGGSQPQHF
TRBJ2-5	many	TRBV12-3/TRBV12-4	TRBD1	TGTGCCAGCAGTTCGTGGACAGGGGATCAGACCCAGTACTTC	CASSSWTGDQTQYF
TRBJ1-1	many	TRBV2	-	TGTGCCAGCTTCGACGGGGGGCTGAGGCCTGAAGCTTTCTTT	CASFDGGLRPEAFF
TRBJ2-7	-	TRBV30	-	TGTGCCTTTACTAGTTCCTACGAGCAGTACTTC	CAFTSSYEQYF
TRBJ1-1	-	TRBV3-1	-	TGTGCCAGCAGCCAAGCCTCGACAGGAGGGTACACTGAAGCTTTCTTT	CASSQASTGGYTEAFF
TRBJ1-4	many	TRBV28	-	TGTGCCAGCAGTTTAGAATTACGGGAAAAACTGTTTTTT	CASSLELREKLFF
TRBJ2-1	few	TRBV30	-	TGTGCCTGGAGTCCCTTGGGGGGAGGGCAGTTCTTC	CAWSPLGGGQFF
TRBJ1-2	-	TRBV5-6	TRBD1	TGTGCCAGCAGCTCTAGTGGCGGGACAGCTTATGGCTACACCTTC	CASSSSGGTAYGYTF
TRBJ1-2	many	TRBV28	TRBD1	TGTGCCAGCAGTTTGGGGGACAGGGGGTACTATGGCTACACCTTC	CASSLGDRGYYGYTF
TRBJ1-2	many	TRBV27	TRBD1	TGTGCCAGCCGGGACAGGGCGTTTCTTGGCTACACCTTC	CASRDRAFLGYTF
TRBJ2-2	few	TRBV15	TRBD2	TGTGCCACCAGCAGGGTTAAAGCGGGAGCCACCGGGGAGCTGTTTTTT	CATSRVKAGATGELFF
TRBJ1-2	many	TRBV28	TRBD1	TGTGCCAGCAGTTTATTTTGGGACAGGGAGTACTATGGCTACACCTTC	CASSLFWDREYYGYTF
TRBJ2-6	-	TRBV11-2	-	TGTGCCAGCACAGACAGCTCTGGGGCCAACGTCCTGACTTTC	CASTDSSGANVLTF
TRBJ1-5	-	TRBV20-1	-	TGCAGTGCTAGGGACGGGACATTGGGCAATCAGCCCCAGCATTTT	CSARDGTLGNQPQHF
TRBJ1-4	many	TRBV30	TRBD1	TGTGCCTGGGGAAGGGGGACAGGACATGAAAAACTGTTTTTT	CAWGRGTGHEKLFF
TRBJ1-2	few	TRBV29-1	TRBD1	TGCAGCGCGCTGCAAACAGGGGGCAGGGGTGGCTACACCTTC	CSALQTGGRGGYTF
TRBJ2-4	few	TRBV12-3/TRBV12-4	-	TGTGCCAGCAGTTTAGCGGGTCAGGGTAAAGACATTCAGTACTTC	CASSLAGQGKDIQYF
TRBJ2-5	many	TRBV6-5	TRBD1	TGTGCCAGCAGTTACTCGAGGGACAGGGTTGGGGAGACCCAGTACTTC	CASSYSRDRVGETQYF
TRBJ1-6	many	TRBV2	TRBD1	TGTGCCAGCCTATGGGACAGCGATTCACCCCTCCACTTT	CASLWDSDSPLHF
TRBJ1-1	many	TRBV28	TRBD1	TGTGCCAGCAGGGTGACAGGGGTCACTGAAGCTTTCTTT	CASRVTGVTEAFF
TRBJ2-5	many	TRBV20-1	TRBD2	TGCAGTGCTAGAGATTCCGGGAGGGCCGGGGAGACCCAGTACTTC	CSARDSGRAGETQYF
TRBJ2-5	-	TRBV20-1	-	TGCAGTGCTAGAGATGAAGGACCGGGTCAAGAGACCCAGTACTTC	CSARDEGPGQETQYF
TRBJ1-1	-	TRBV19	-	TGTGCCAGTCTCTCCGGGGTTGTGACGAACACTGAAGCTTTCTTT	CASLSGVVTNTEAFF